Below, 17 T cell receptor beta chains from the same sample are listed, as sequenced in a study of T-cell memory formation after mild COVID-19 (dated by TCRdb to the early 2020s). Libraries came from 5' RACE. Reads for this sample came from an Illumina NovaSeq 6000. TCRdb trimmed public reads at Q25 via fastp, called clones via MiXCR and kept in-frame beta chains. Each CDR3 protein appears once, grouped with its most common genes and DNA. In this sample the table shows roughly 550,000 distinct CDR3 sequences, roughly 22% of which occur a single time. Roughly an eighth of the sample goes to the ten largest clones. Material for sequencing was PBMCs or a T cell subset sorted from them (not recorded which). These receptors were collected from an adult woman who had mild COVID-19 (a few samples of this study predate the infection). The sample titles of this study are shuffled in the database, so cell type and time point are left out; the donor was told from shared clones.

This clonotype was picked up a small number of times. The J gene is TRBJ2-5, the V gene TRBV5-1, with no clear D. The germline V gene encodes CDR1 SGHRS and CDR2 YFSETQ. This CDR3 has 12 amino acids. V was shortened by 4 bases and J by 8 bases, with 12 bases between the two germline ends. The CDR3: CASSPGGATQYF. The CDR3 DNA follows: TGCGCCAGCAGCCCCGGTGGCGCTACCCAGTACTTC.

Only a few counts were recorded for this clonotype. This rearrangement joins TRBV12-3 or TRBV12-4 to TRBJ1-5; 7 nucleotides match TRBD1. Trimming at V came to 6 bases and at J to 3 bases, leaving 8 bases not matched to a gene. The CDR3 runs to 15 residues. In nucleotides, the CDR3 is TGTGCCAGCAGCAAGACAGGGAGGTCCAATCAGCCCCAGCATTTT. Its protein product is CASSKTGRSNQPQHF.

A few counts support this clonotype. The J gene is TRBJ1-2, the V gene TRBV20-1; D is perhaps TRBD1 (6 bases). CDR3 size: 16 residues. The V gene's germline CDR1 is DFQATT and CDR2 SNEGSKA (reference sequence). Trimming left V 6 bases short and J 4 bases short, with 24 bases between. The CDR3 here is CSAKGPQGIVVYGYTF. The CDR3 DNA is TGCAGTGCGAAAGGCCCGCAGGGGATAGTGGTCTATGGCTACACCTTC.

The chain carries TRBV6-5 and TRBJ2-3; 8 nucleotides align to TRBD2. Germline values: CDR1 MNHEY, CDR2 SVGAGI. The V gene end was trimmed by 0 bases and the J gene end by 2 bases; junction bases not matched to a gene: 4. The CDR3 is made up of 16 amino acids. The CDR3 DNA reads as TGTGCCAGCAGTTACTCCCAGCGGGGGTACACAGATACGCAGTATTTT. It yields the protein CASSYSQRGYTDTQYF.

This chain links TRBV11-2 with TRBJ2-2, with 9 bases that match TRBD2. Trimming at V came to 6 bases and at J to 0 bases, leaving 5 bases not matched to a gene. Germline CDR1 SGHAT, CDR2 FQNNGV. CDR3 length: 16 amino acids. CDR3 loop: CASRPGGGANTGELFF. CDR3 DNA sequence: TGTGCCAGCAGACCAGGCGGGGGGGCGAACACCGGGGAGCTGTTTTTT.

The J gene is TRBJ2-3, the V gene TRBV5-5; 9 nucleotides line up with TRBD2. Germline-derived CDR1 and CDR2 are SGHKS and YYEKEE (reference sequence). The CDR3 is 16 residues long. V gave up 0 bases and J gave up 2 bases; unmatched junction bases: 4. CDR3 region: CASSLGLAEFTDTQYF. The CDR3 bases are TGTGCCAGCAGCTTGGGACTAGCGGAATTCACAGATACGCAGTATTTT.

CDR3: CSARTSPGQGSTDTQYF. The CDR3 nucleotides read TGCAGTGCTAGGACCTCGCCGGGACAGGGGAGCACAGATACGCAGTATTTT. This chain joins TRBV20-1 and TRBJ2-3, with 10 bases fitting TRBD1. Germline lookup yields CDR1 DFQATT and CDR2 SNEGSKA (reference sequence). This CDR3 comprises 17 residues. With 3 bases clipped from V and 0 bases from J, the junction kept 9 bases outside the gene matches.

J is TRBJ1-5 and V is TRBV7-9, with no clear D. There are 12 residues in the CDR3. V lost 5 bases and J lost 11, with 13 bases in between. CDR1 and CDR2 (germline): SEHNR, FQNEAQ (reference sequence). The CDR3 nucleotides are TGTGCCAGCAGCCCTGGGCCTGCGGCCCAGCATTTT. The encoded protein is CASSPGPAAQHF.

The chain recombines TRBV12-3 or TRBV12-4 with TRBJ1-6; D is perhaps TRBD1 (6 bases). The CDR3 is made up of 13 amino acids. Trimming took 5 bases from V and 14 from J, leaving 16 bases between them. CDR3 sequence reads: CASSPTGQPTLHF. The CDR3 DNA is TGTGCCAGCAGTCCCACCGGACAGCCCACCCTCCACTTT.

V and J are TRBV6-1 and TRBJ2-1, with D perhaps given as TRBD1 or TRBD2 (5 bases each). CDR1 and CDR2 from the germline V gene are MNHNS and SASEGT. V gave up 1 base and J gave up 10 bases, with 14 bases separating them. There are 14 residues in the CDR3. The CDR3 loop reads CASSEGIYGDEQFF. In DNA, the CDR3 is TGTGCCAGCAGTGAAGGAATCTACGGGGACGAGCAGTTCTTC.

This clonotype has only a few counts. The V and J genes are TRBV5-4 and TRBJ2-7, with 9 bases that match TRBD1. V was pared by 4 bases and J by 3 bases, with 11 bases of the junction left unmatched. CDR1 SGHNT and CDR2 YYREEE come from the germline V gene (reference sequence). The CDR3 extends over 16 amino acids. The DNA for the CDR3 is TGTGCCAGCAGCACCGGACGGGACAGGGTCCTCTACGAGCAGTACTTC. As protein: CASSTGRDRVLYEQYF.

J is TRBJ2-7 and V is TRBV5-5, with TRBD1 matching 7 bases. V was pared by 1 base and J by 7 bases, with 5 bases of the junction left unmatched. CDR3 size: 13 residues. Germline V gene data show CDR1 as SGHKS and CDR2 as YYEKEE (reference sequence). CDR3 protein: CASSLSDRQEQYF. The CDR3 DNA reads TGTGCCAGCAGCTTGTCGGACAGGCAGGAGCAGTACTTC.

This clonotype was detected a few times. The chain couples TRBV18 to TRBJ2-1; 10 bases are shared with TRBD2. Germline values: CDR1 KGHSH, CDR2 LQKENI. The CDR3 has 15 amino acids. The J segment lost 7 bases and the V segment lost 6 bases, leaving 9 bases of the junction unmatched. CDR3 sequence reads: CASSPLAGDMNEQFF. The CDR3 bases are TGTGCCAGCTCCCCCCTAGCGGGAGATATGAATGAGCAGTTCTTC. The entire variable domain, with the rest obtained from reference TRBV18 and TRBJ2-1, is as follows: NAGVMQNPRHLVRRRGQEARLRCSPMKGHSHVYWYRQLPEEGLKFMVYLQKENIIDESGMPKERFSAEFPKEGPSILRIQQVVRGDSAAYFCASSPLAGDMNEQFFGPGTRLTVL.

V and J are TRBV4-1 and TRBJ2-7, with 11 bases identical to TRBD2. CDR3 length equals 16 residues. CDR1 is MGHRA and CDR2 is YSYEKL in the germline V gene. V dropped 1 base and J dropped 9; count of bases not matched to a gene: 11. The CDR3 DNA reads as TGCGCCAGCAGCCAAGGACCGGGACTAGCGGCGATAGTGCAGTACTTC. Amino acids: CASSQGPGLAAIVQYF.

This chain links TRBV27 with TRBJ2-7, with TRBD2 matching 11 bases. V was pared by 6 bases and J by 5 bases, with 12 bases of the junction left unmatched. The CDR3 consists of 16 residues. Germline CDR1 is MNHEY and CDR2 is SMNVEV (reference sequence). As DNA, the CDR3 is TGTGCCAGCAGCCAAAGGCTAGCGGGGGGTCGCAACGAGCAGTACTTC. Translating it yields CASSQRLAGGRNEQYF.

This clonotype was observed a handful of times. The V and J genes are TRBV24-1 and TRBJ2-3; TRBD2 matches 7 bases. V was clipped by 3 bases and J by 15 bases; unmatched bases: 11. Germline assignment: CDR1 KGHDR and CDR2 SFDVKD. The CDR3 is 13 residues long. As DNA, the CDR3 is TGTGCCACCAGTGATACGTGGGAGGGCCGGCCCTATTTT. It yields the protein CATSDTWEGRPYF.

This clonotype was recorded a few times. The rearrangement uses TRBV5-1 and TRBJ2-1, with D maybe TRBD2 (5 bases). The V gene's germline CDR1 is SGHRS and CDR2 YFSETQ. V was trimmed by 3 bases and J by 7 bases, leaving 11 bases between them. The CDR3 is made up of 13 amino acids. This chain's CDR3 is CASSSLAGNEQFF. CDR3 in DNA: TGCGCCAGCAGCTCACTCGCGGGTAATGAGCAGTTCTTC.